Here is one T cell receptor beta chain with its context. Antigen: not known. Sequencing was performed with immunoSEQ multiplex PCR; in TCRdb, only in-frame clones are kept and a portion is missing. The table lists about 100,000 clones, 90% to 96% of them singletons. This entry belongs to a study of cytomegalovirus exposure and HLA in healthy donors. Germline lookup yields CDR1 KGHSH and CDR2 LQKENI. Losses at the gene ends were 3 bases for V and 6 bases for J; bases not matched to a gene: 5. The CDR3 totals 14 residues. Study-level points and caveats: In vitro, a few CMV-associated chains proved specific for CMV antigens.

Specimen: PBMCs. The V gene is TRBV18, the J gene TRBJ1-2, with TRBD1 matching over 9 bases. The sequence was collected from a woman younger than 30 in good health and CMV-seronegative. CDR3 sequence (DNA): TGTGCCAGCTCACCGGGACAGGGTATGCATGGCTACACCTTC. It translates to CASSPGQGMHGYTF.